This T cell receptor (beta chain) was documented in a study of blood T cell repertoires in COVID-19. Study background: Acute-phase and convalescent COVID-19 samples originated in the United States, Italy and Spain.

CDR1 is ENHRY and CDR2 is SYGVKD in the germline V gene. CDR3 length equals 16 residues. The V and J ends lost 0 bases and 7 bases, in that order; junction bases with no gene match: 4. The count of this clone is one. Original processing methods: Researchers report that nucleated cell counts were estimated from reference gene primer amplification. Libraries were prepared by immunoSEQ multiplex PCR; TCRdb keeps only in-frame clonotypes and omits some of them. Clone size and V and J calls were adopted from that table, with D and trimming inferred from the DNA. The sample records 300,000 to 400,000 clones, about 90% being singletons. Living in roughly 25 US areas, the participants were between roughly 18 and 89 years of age. Cohort 3 donors counted as recovered after two negative PCRs, clearance, or resolved symptoms.

The sequenced sample consisted of PBMCs or T cells enriched from blood (not recorded which). V and J are TRBV10-3 and TRBJ2-1; TRBD1 aligns across 12 bases. The clonotype originates from a man aged 30-40 years who had recovered from COVID-19. The CDR3 nucleotides read TGTGCCATCAGTGAGTCAGGGACAGGGGGCGGGAATGAGCAGTTCTTC. As protein: CAISESGTGGGNEQFF.